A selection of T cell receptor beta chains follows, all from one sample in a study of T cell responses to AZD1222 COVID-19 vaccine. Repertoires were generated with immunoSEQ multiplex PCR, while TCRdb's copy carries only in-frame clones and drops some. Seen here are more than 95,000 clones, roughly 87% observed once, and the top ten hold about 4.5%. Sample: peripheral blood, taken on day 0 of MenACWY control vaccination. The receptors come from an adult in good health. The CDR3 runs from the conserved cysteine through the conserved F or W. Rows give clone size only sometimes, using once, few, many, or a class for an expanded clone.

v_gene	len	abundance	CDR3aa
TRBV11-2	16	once	CASSPTDGSSGNTIYF
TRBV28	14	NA	CASSLSRGNQPQHF
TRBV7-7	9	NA	CASFFGYTF
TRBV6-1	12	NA	CASSASNQPQHF
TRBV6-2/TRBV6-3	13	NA	CASSYSVIQPQHF
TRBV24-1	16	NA	CATSDGGQGTSYGYTF
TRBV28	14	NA	CASSLGILAREQFF
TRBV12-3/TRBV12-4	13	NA	CASSLGRQVGAFF
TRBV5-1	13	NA	CASSGRGSYEQYF
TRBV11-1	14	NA	CASSLYRGNAEAFF
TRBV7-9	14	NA	CASSPSTGITEAFF
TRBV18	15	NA	CASSPTSGISYEQYF
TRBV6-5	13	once	CASRRDTQETQYF
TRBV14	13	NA	CASSRGQVYEQYF
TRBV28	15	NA	CASTPGGDGSYEQYF
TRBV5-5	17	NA	CASSLDLTGSYNSPLHF
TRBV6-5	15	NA	CASSSPQGGSTEAFF
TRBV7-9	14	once	CASSFGAENTEAFF
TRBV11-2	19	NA	CASSSAPRPPQVQSGELFF
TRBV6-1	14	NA	CASSPPSNTGELFF
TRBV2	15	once	CASSARQGNTGELFF
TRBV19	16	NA	CASTPGSRSLFYGYTF
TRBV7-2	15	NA	CASSLGWEVNYGYTF
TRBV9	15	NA	CASSVVPGGSYEQYF
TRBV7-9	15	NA	CASSLGEAETDTQYF
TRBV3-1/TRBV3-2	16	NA	CASSPQGTATNEKLFF
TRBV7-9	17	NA	CASSRSALENSGNTIYF
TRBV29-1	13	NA	CSVVPRANTEAFF
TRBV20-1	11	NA	CSARVENTIYF
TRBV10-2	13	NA	CASGPDSYNEQFF
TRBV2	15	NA	CASSERWGYNSPLHF
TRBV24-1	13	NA	CATSGGGNQPQHF
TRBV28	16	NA	CASNIAGDSGANVLTF
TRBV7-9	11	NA	CASSLEGPNTF
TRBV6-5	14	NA	CASSYGRGQETQYF
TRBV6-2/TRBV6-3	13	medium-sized	CASSWALSNEQFF
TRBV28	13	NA	CASDERNTGELFF
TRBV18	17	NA	CASSPPSGPGSNQPQHF
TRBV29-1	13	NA	CSIQGDSNQPQHF
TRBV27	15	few	CASSPGRGRVETQYF
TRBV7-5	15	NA	CVRSLAEGAGQPQHF
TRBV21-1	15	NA	CASSLGTSGSDEQFF
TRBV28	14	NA	CASRGGGPNQPQHF
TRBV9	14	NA	CASSVGGAEETQYF
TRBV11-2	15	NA	CASSLAAGVVVEQFF
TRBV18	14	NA	CASSPPIAPGELFF